Listed below are T cell receptor beta chains from one sample, sequenced in a study of T cell responses to AZD1222 COVID-19 vaccine. Libraries were prepared by immunoSEQ multiplex PCR; TCRdb keeps only in-frame clonotypes and omits some of them. Of about 150,000 clones in the sample, about 86% were seen once. Sequencing used peripheral blood, obtained 28 days after the second AZD1222 dose. The receptors were sampled from an adult who received the AZD1222 COVID-19 vaccine. Both conserved end residues are part of each CDR3. The D gene is left open where the match is weak. Some rows have no size entry. The others give once, few or many, or a class for an expanded clone.

CDR3nt	CDR3aa	j_gene	v_gene	abundance	d_gene
TGTGCCACCAGGGCGGATAACTATGGCTACACCTTC	CATRADNYGYTF	TRBJ1-2	TRBV24-1	-	-
TGTGCCAGCAGACAAACTAGCTCCTACAATGAGCAGTTCTTC	CASRQTSSYNEQFF	TRBJ2-1	TRBV6-5	-	-
TGTGCCAGCAGTACAGGGGGTGAGCAGTTCTTC	CASSTGGEQFF	TRBJ2-1	TRBV7-7	-	TRBD1
TGTGCCAGCAGCGCTTCCGGGGTGAGCTCCTACAATGAGCAGTTCTTC	CASSASGVSSYNEQFF	TRBJ2-1	TRBV9	-	-
TGTGCCAGCAGTTACTCCGGGCTAGCGGGACAAGAGACCCAGTACTTC	CASSYSGLAGQETQYF	TRBJ2-5	TRBV6-2/TRBV6-3	-	TRBD2
TGTGCCAGCAGCCAACTCCTACGATGGGAAACCGGGGAGCTGTTTTTT	CASSQLLRWETGELFF	TRBJ2-2	TRBV3-1/TRBV3-2	once	-
TGTGCCAGCAGCCAGGGGGACGGTAACTATGGCTACACCTTC	CASSQGDGNYGYTF	TRBJ1-2	TRBV3-1/TRBV3-2	once	-
TGTGCCAGCAGCTTATATGGGACAGGGGATGAAAAACTGTTTTTT	CASSLYGTGDEKLFF	TRBJ1-4	TRBV7-2	-	TRBD1
TGTGCCTGGGACAGAATTAATTCACCCCTCCACTTT	CAWDRINSPLHF	TRBJ1-6	TRBV30	-	-
TGTGCCAGTAGCACTAATTGGGACTACGAGCAGTACTTC	CASSTNWDYEQYF	TRBJ2-7	TRBV19	-	-
TGTGCCAGCAGCTTAGGCGGAACAGGGGGCAATCAGCCCCAGCATTTT	CASSLGGTGGNQPQHF	TRBJ1-5	TRBV13	-	TRBD1
TGTGCCAGCAGTGAATTCGGGAGAGGCGAGCAGTACTTC	CASSEFGRGEQYF	TRBJ2-7	TRBV6-1	-	-
TGTGCCTGGGGGACAAGACGAATTCCTAACTATGGCTACACCTTC	CAWGTRRIPNYGYTF	TRBJ1-2	TRBV30	few	-
TGTGCCTGGAGGGGGACAGGGGCCATGTACGAGCAGTACTTC	CAWRGTGAMYEQYF	TRBJ2-7	TRBV30	-	TRBD1
TGCGCCAGCAGGGACCTACTACTCTACAATGAGCAGTTCTTC	CASRDLLLYNEQFF	TRBJ2-1	TRBV10-2	-	-
TGTGCCAGCAGGTCCACAGAATTTGGGGCTTTCTTT	CASRSTEFGAFF	TRBJ1-1	TRBV6-5	-	-
TGTGCCAGCAGTGAAATCCCGGGAAACACCATATATTTT	CASSEIPGNTIYF	TRBJ1-3	TRBV6-1	few	-
TGTGCCAGCAGCGTAGTCCCGAACAATGAGCAGTTCTTC	CASSVVPNNEQFF	TRBJ2-1	TRBV9	-	-
TGTGCCACCGGTGGCAGGGGGAGCACAGATACGCAGTATTTT	CATGGRGSTDTQYF	TRBJ2-3	TRBV24-1	once	TRBD1
TGCGCCAGCAGCACTATAGCGGGGGTTAACACCGGGGAGCTGTTTTTT	CASSTIAGVNTGELFF	TRBJ2-2	TRBV5-1	-	TRBD2
TGTGCCAGCAGCCTACTAGCGCCGAACACCGGGGAGCTGTTTTTT	CASSLLAPNTGELFF	TRBJ2-2	TRBV7-9	-	TRBD2
TGTGCCAGCAGCCCAACACATAACTATGGCTACACCTTC	CASSPTHNYGYTF	TRBJ1-2	TRBV5-6	-	-
TGTGCCAGCAGTATCGGGACAGGGGCAGAGACCCAGTACTTC	CASSIGTGAETQYF	TRBJ2-5	TRBV28	-	TRBD1
TGTGCCAGCAGTTCTCCTGACAGGGCGGGTGGCTACACCTTC	CASSSPDRAGGYTF	TRBJ1-2	TRBV28	-	TRBD1
TGCGCCAGCAGTTTGGACAGAGAAACCTACGAGCAGTACTTC	CASSLDRETYEQYF	TRBJ2-7	TRBV5-1	-	-
TGTGCGAGCAGATGGGGGGTCTCTGGAAACACCATATATTTT	CASRWGVSGNTIYF	TRBJ1-3	TRBV2	-	-
TGCGCCAGCAGCACCACCGGGACTACCGAAGAGACCCAGTACTTC	CASSTTGTTEETQYF	TRBJ2-5	TRBV5-1	-	TRBD2
TGTGCCAGCAGCTTTGGGACAGTGAAAACCGGGGAGCTGTTTTTT	CASSFGTVKTGELFF	TRBJ2-2	TRBV7-9	once	TRBD1
TGTGCCAGCAGCAGACAGGGAGGTAACGAGCAGTACTTC	CASSRQGGNEQYF	TRBJ2-7	TRBV7-2	-	-
TGTGCCAGCAGTGAATACGCAAACCAGGGGCCGGGCTCTGGAAACACCATATATTTT	CASSEYANQGPGSGNTIYF	TRBJ1-3	TRBV6-1	-	-
TGTGCCAGCAGCTTGGCCGGGGCTAGCGGGAGGGAAAGTACAGATACGCAGTATTTT	CASSLAGASGRESTDTQYF	TRBJ2-3	TRBV5-6	few	TRBD2
TGTGCCAGCAGTGAATGGGATGGGGCTAGCAATCAGCCCCAGCATTTT	CASSEWDGASNQPQHF	TRBJ1-5	TRBV6-1	-	-
TGTGCCATTAGACTGGGAGATACGCAGTATTTT	CAIRLGDTQYF	TRBJ2-3	TRBV10-3	-	-
TGTGCCAGCAGTGACGCGGAGGAGGGGCCTACTGAAGCTTTCTTT	CASSDAEEGPTEAFF	TRBJ1-1	TRBV6-4	once	-
TGTGCCTGGAGGAAACTGGGTGACTCTGGGGCCAACGTCCTGACTTTC	CAWRKLGDSGANVLTF	TRBJ2-6	TRBV30	-	-
TGTGCCAGCAGCCAGGGACAGAACACTGAAGCTTTCTTT	CASSQGQNTEAFF	TRBJ1-1	TRBV7-2	-	-
TGCGCCAGCAGCCCGGACGCTCTCGATACGCAGTATTTT	CASSPDALDTQYF	TRBJ2-3	TRBV5-1	-	-
TGTGCCAGTAGTTGGGGGGCGATGTTTGAAGCTTTCTTT	CASSWGAMFEAFF	TRBJ1-1	TRBV19	once	-
TGTGCCAGCAGCTATCCTGGGGCCAACGTCCTGACTTTC	CASSYPGANVLTF	TRBJ2-6	TRBV5-6	-	-
TGTGCCAGCAGCCCAGCCTTTCTTGGCTCCTACGAGCAGTACTTC	CASSPAFLGSYEQYF	TRBJ2-7	TRBV3-1/TRBV3-2	-	-
TGTGCCTGGAGTGAAACAGGGGTAGGTTCACCCCTCCACTTT	CAWSETGVGSPLHF	TRBJ1-6	TRBV30	-	TRBD1
TGTGCCAGCAGCTTCAATACCCTCCACTTT	CASSFNTLHF	TRBJ1-6	TRBV7-9	few	-
TGTGCCAGCAGCAAAGGACAGGGAGGCAATGAGCAGTTCTTC	CASSKGQGGNEQFF	TRBJ2-1	TRBV7-9	few	TRBD1
TGTGCCAGCAGTTTACGTCGGAAAGCAGGGTGGGTAGACACTGAAGCTTTCTTT	CASSLRRKAGWVDTEAFF	TRBJ1-1	TRBV28	-	-
TGTGCCAGCAGCTTGGCAGGGCTGAGCTCTGGAAACACCATATATTTT	CASSLAGLSSGNTIYF	TRBJ1-3	TRBV7-6	-	-
TGTGCCAGCAGTACTAGGGGGAGCTATGGCTACACCTTC	CASSTRGSYGYTF	TRBJ1-2	TRBV2	-	-
TGTGCCAGCAGCTTAGCGGAAGCGAACACCGGGGAGCTGTTTTTT	CASSLAEANTGELFF	TRBJ2-2	TRBV7-2	-	-
TGTGCCAGCAACTATTGGGGACCCAATTCACCCCTCCACTTT	CASNYWGPNSPLHF	TRBJ1-6	TRBV2	-	-
TGTGCCAGCAGCTTGGGTCAGGGGGGCTACACAGATACGCAGTATTTT	CASSLGQGGYTDTQYF	TRBJ2-3	TRBV5-4	-	-
TGTGCCAGCTCACCTACGGGACAGCCGTTGGACTCTGGAAACACCATATATTTT	CASSPTGQPLDSGNTIYF	TRBJ1-3	TRBV18	-	TRBD1
TGTGCCAGCAGCGTCGGACTTTTCGGGGAGCTGTTTTTT	CASSVGLFGELFF	TRBJ2-2	TRBV9	-	-
TGTGCCAGTAGTATAGAAGGAGTTTTGGGCTACACCTTC	CASSIEGVLGYTF	TRBJ1-2	TRBV19	-	-
TGTGCCAGCGGTCGGGGGGGCTCCTACGAGCAGTACTTC	CASGRGGSYEQYF	TRBJ2-7	TRBV7-2	-	TRBD2
TGTGCCAGCAGCGGTGAGAATGGCTACACCTTC	CASSGENGYTF	TRBJ1-2	TRBV3-1/TRBV3-2	-	-
TGTGCCAGCAGCACCGGGACGTCGGGGCAGCTCGGGGGCTACACCTTC	CASSTGTSGQLGGYTF	TRBJ1-2	TRBV5-4	-	-